This T cell receptor (beta chain) is drawn from a study of shared clonotypes between healthy human individuals. Germline V gives CDR1 MGHRA, CDR2 YSYEKL. CDR3 length: 17 amino acids. Losses at the gene ends were 4 bases for V and 5 bases for J; bases not matched to a gene: 10. The genomic DNA of each subset was split evenly across several immunoSEQ plates. Repertoires were generated with immunoSEQ multiplex PCR, while TCRdb's copy carries only in-frame clones and drops some. The sample has more than 2 million clones; 85% to 95% are singletons. This clone was observed once. The sample was naive CD4+ T cells sorted from blood. Described subset: CD45RA+ positively selected. This chain uses TRBV4-1 with TRBJ2-1; TRBD2 matches 11 bases. The TCR originated in a man aged 18 to 35 in good health. CDR3 in DNA: TGCGCCAGCAGCCGGAGAATAGCGGGGGGGTCCCACAATGAGCAGTTCTTC. This codes for CASSRRIAGGSHNEQFF.